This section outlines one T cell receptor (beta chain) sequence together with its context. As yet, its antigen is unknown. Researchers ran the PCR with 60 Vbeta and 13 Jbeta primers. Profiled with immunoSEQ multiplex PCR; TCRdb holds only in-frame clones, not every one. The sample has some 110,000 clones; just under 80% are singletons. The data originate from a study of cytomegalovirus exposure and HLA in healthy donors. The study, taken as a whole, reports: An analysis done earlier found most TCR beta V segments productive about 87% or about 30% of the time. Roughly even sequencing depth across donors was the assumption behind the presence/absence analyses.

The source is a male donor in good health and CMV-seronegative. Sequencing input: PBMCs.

The CDR3 here is CASSLGRASYEQYF. Here the CDR3 DNA reads TGCGCCAGCAGCTTGGGGCGGGCCTCCTACGAGCAGTACTTC. The J gene is TRBJ2-7, the V gene TRBV5-1; a weak D match, TRBD2 (5 bases). The CDR3 length is 14 residues. Germline V gives CDR1 SGHRS, CDR2 YFSETQ. Trimming left V 0 bases short and J 0 bases short, with 7 bases between.